Presented here are 17 T cell receptor beta chains from one specimen sequenced in a study of cytomegalovirus exposure and HLA in healthy donors. The PCR contained 60 Vbeta and 13 Jbeta primers. TCRdb's table, derived via immunoSEQ multiplex PCR, lists solely in-frame clones and lacks some. The table records some 91,000 clones, roughly 75% of them present only once. The material sequenced was PBMCs. The receptors derive from a woman aged 60-70 years in good health and CMV-seronegative.

V and J are TRBV5-1 and TRBJ2-2; D is possibly TRBD1 (6 bases). V was shortened by 9 bases and J by 4 bases, with 19 bases between the two germline ends. CDR3 length equals 15 residues. The germline V gene encodes CDR1 SGHRS and CDR2 YFSETQ. As DNA, the CDR3 is TGCGCCACCAACCCAGGGGCTAGAGGCACCGGGGAGCTGTTTTTT. It translates to CATNPGARGTGELFF.

The gene calls are TRBV4-3 and TRBJ1-2; TRBD1 might be the D (6 bases). Between the trimmed V and J ends, which lost 0 bases and 4 bases, there was a span of 12 bases. The germline gives CDR1 LGHNA, CDR2 YSLEER. There are 15 residues in the CDR3. CDR3 coding DNA: TGCGCCAGCAGCCAAGATTGGGGGCAGGCCTATGGCTACACCTTC. Translated: CASSQDWGQAYGYTF.

The chain couples TRBV6-1 to TRBJ2-7; TRBD1 is a possible D gene (5 bases). Germline V gene data show CDR1 as MNHNS and CDR2 as SASEGT. CDR3 length equals 14 residues. The germline V and J ends were trimmed by 2 bases and 5 bases, with 13 bases remaining between them. CDR3 amino acids: CASSEHRSIHEQYF. The CDR3 bases are TGTGCCAGCAGTGAACACAGGTCAATCCACGAGCAGTACTTC.

V usage is TRBV7-2 and J usage is TRBJ1-2; a possible D gene is TRBD1 (6 bases). Per the germline V gene, CDR1 is SGHTA and CDR2 is FQGNSA. V shed 4 bases and J shed 1 base, with 13 bases lying between them. CDR3 length: 15 residues. DNA of the CDR3: TGTGCCAGCAGCTCCTCGCGGGGGCGTAACTATGGCTACACCTTC. Its protein is CASSSSRGRNYGYTF.

The chain carries TRBV9 and TRBJ2-5; TRBD2 is a possible D gene (7 bases). The CDR3 runs 18 residues. Germline values: CDR1 SGDLS, CDR2 YYNGEE. Deletions cut 3 bases from V and 5 bases from J, with 26 bases between. Written as DNA, the CDR3 is TGTGCCAGCAGCGCGTACCCCGATGCGGGGAGGGGGGATGAGACCCAGTACTTC. Protein product: CASSAYPDAGRGDETQYF.

This clone was recorded only once. The chain's CDR3 is CASTTGGVDYGYTF. As DNA, the CDR3 is TGCGCCAGCACCACAGGGGGCGTAGACTATGGCTACACCTTC. The V and J genes are TRBV5-1 and TRBJ1-2; 9 bases match TRBD1. Losses at the gene ends were 6 bases for V and 3 bases for J; bases not matched to a gene: 6. The CDR3 contains 14 residues. Germline CDR1 reads SGHRS; CDR2 reads YFSETQ.

V and J are TRBV30 and TRBJ2-3; 12 nucleotides match TRBD2. Unmatched junction bases numbered 2, after V lost 1 base and J lost 3 bases. The germline V gene encodes CDR1 GTSNPN and CDR2 SVGIG (reference sequence). This CDR3 comprises 15 residues. CDR3 nucleotides: TGTGCCTGGAGTGGGGGGACTAGCGGGACAGATACGCAGTATTTT. Translated, it gives CAWSGGTSGTDTQYF.

The genes are TRBV29-1 and TRBJ1-5, with 9 bases aligning to TRBD1. The length of the CDR3 is 13 residues. With V trimmed by 5 bases and J by 6 bases, 5 bases remained unmatched. CDR1 and CDR2 from the germline V gene are SQVTM and ANQGSEA. The CDR3 spells CSVQTGGGQPQHF. CDR3 coding DNA: TGCAGCGTTCAAACAGGGGGCGGTCAGCCCCAGCATTTT.

The rearrangement joins TRBV7-9 to TRBJ2-5, with D possibly being TRBD2 (5 bases). This CDR3 spans 15 amino acids. The V gene's germline CDR1 is SEHNR and CDR2 FQNEAQ (reference sequence). Between the trimmed V and J ends, which lost 5 bases and 4 bases, there was a span of 17 bases. CDR3 protein: CASSGMGSSGETQYF. The CDR3 bases are TGTGCCAGCAGCGGGATGGGGAGTTCGGGAGAGACCCAGTACTTC. The complete variable domain, with remaining parts taken from reference TRBV7-9 and TRBJ2-5, reads DTGVSQNPRHKITKRGQNVTFRCDPISEHNRLYWYRQTLGQGPEFLTYFQNEAQLEKSRLLSDRFSAERPKGSFSTLEIQRTEQGDSAMYLCASSGMGSSGETQYFGPGTRLLVL.

The chain is built from TRBV19 and TRBJ1-2, with 8 bases aligning to TRBD1. Trimming removed 10 bases from V and 6 bases from J; junction bases left unmatched: 16. The CDR3 length is 15 residues. CDR1 and CDR2 from the germline V gene are LNHDA and SQIVND (reference sequence). CDR3 sequence: CATLDEPGTGDGYTF. The CDR3 DNA reads TGTGCCACCCTCGACGAACCCGGGACAGGAGATGGCTACACCTTC.

The genes are TRBV30 and TRBJ1-2; perhaps TRBD1 as D (5 bases). Germline lookup yields CDR1 GTSNPN and CDR2 SVGIG (reference sequence). V lost 1 base and J 8 bases, leaving 8 bases between the germline ends. The CDR3 has 11 amino acids. The CDR3 reads CAWSGQGGYTF. In DNA, the CDR3 is TGTGCCTGGAGTGGGCAGGGAGGCTACACCTTC.

This chain connects TRBV4-3 to TRBJ2-3; perhaps TRBD2 as D (6 bases). The CDR3 sequence is 15 residues long. V lost 2 bases and J lost 2, with 11 bases in between. Germline assignment: CDR1 LGHNA and CDR2 YSLEER. Here the CDR3 reads CASSQRRASTDTQYF. CDR3 DNA sequence: TGCGCCAGCAGCCAAAGGAGGGCCTCCACAGATACGCAGTATTTT.

This sequence joins TRBV19 and TRBJ1-6; 9 positions match TRBD1. CDR1 and CDR2 from the germline V gene are LNHDA and SQIVND (reference sequence). The CDR3 spans 15 residues. J was trimmed by 6 bases and V by 5 bases; bases with no gene match: 5. The DNA of the CDR3 is TGTGCCAGTAGTCCACAGACAGGGGGTAATTCACCCCTCCACTTT. Translating it yields CASSPQTGGNSPLHF.

Concerning this clone itself: A read error may produce the germline difference seen at one junction end. V gene TRBV6-5 combines with J gene TRBJ1-4; D unclear. Germline loops: CDR1 MNHEY, CDR2 SVGAGI. The CDR3 contains 14 residues. The CDR3 DNA is TGTGCCAGCGGTTACCTGAGGGCTAATGAAAAACTGTTTTTT. Its protein is CASGYLRANEKLFF.

This sequence joins TRBV9 and TRBJ2-2, with D possibly being TRBD2 (6 bases). V lost 0 bases, J lost 2 bases, and 14 bases lay in between. CDR1 and CDR2 (germline): SGDLS, YYNGEE. CDR3 length equals 17 residues. The CDR3 DNA reads TGTGCCAGCAGCGTAGTTGGGGGGAGCGCCAACACCGGGGAGCTGTTTTTT. Its protein product is CASSVVGGSANTGELFF.

The chain employs TRBV6-5 and TRBJ1-6, with 8 nucleotides matching TRBD1. Trimming took 8 bases from V and 5 from J; bases not matched to a gene: 2. The CDR3 contains 13 residues. The germline V gene has CDR1 MNHEY and CDR2 SVGAGI. CDR3 coding DNA: TGTGCCAGCCGGGGACAGGATAATTCACCCCTCCACTTT. Amino acids: CASRGQDNSPLHF.

The table lists this clone with a count of one. The V call is TRBV11-2, the J call TRBJ2-7; TRBD2 is a possible D gene (6 bases). V gave up 0 bases and J gave up 4 bases, with 13 bases separating them. The CDR3 is 15 amino acids. Germline V CDR1 and CDR2: SGHAT, FQNNGV. The CDR3 loop is CASSLEPREAYEQYF. The CDR3 coding sequence is TGTGCCAGCAGCTTAGAACCCAGGGAGGCTTACGAGCAGTACTTC. Using reference TRBV11-2 and TRBJ2-7 for the parts outside the CDR3, the full variable domain is EAGVAQSPRYKIIEKRQSVAFWCNPISGHATLYWYQQILGQGPKLLIQFQNNGVVDDSQLPKDRFSAERLKGVDSTLKIQPAKLEDSAVYLCASSLEPREAYEQYFGPGTRLTVT.